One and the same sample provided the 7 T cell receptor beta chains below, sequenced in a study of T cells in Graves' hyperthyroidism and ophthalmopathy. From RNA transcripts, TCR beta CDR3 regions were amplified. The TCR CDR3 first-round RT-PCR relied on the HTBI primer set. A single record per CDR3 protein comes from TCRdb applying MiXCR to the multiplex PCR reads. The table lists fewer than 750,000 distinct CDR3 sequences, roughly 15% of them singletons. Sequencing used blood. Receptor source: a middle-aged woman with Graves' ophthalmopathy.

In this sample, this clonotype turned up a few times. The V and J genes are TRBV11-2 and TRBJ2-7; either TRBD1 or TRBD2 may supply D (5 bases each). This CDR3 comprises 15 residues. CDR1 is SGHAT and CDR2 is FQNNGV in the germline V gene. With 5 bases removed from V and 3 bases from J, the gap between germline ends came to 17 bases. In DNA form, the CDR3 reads TGTGCCAGCAGCAAAGGGGACGGAGCTTACTACGAGCAGTACTTC. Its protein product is CASSKGDGAYYEQYF.

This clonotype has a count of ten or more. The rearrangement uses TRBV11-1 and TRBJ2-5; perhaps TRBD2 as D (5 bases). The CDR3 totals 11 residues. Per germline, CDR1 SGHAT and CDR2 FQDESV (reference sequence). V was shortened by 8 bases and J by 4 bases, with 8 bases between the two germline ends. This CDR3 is CASEGAETQYF. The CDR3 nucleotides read TGTGCCAGCGAGGGAGCAGAGACCCAGTACTTC.

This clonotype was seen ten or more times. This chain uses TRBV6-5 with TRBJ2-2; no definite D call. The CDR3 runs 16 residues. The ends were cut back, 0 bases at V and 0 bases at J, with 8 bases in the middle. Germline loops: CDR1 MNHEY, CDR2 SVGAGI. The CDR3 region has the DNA TGTGCCAGCAGTTACTCTGGCGTCGCGAACACCGGGGAGCTGTTTTTT. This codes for CASSYSGVANTGELFF.

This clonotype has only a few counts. The chain's CDR3 is CASSRDRSTRNTIYF. The CDR3 nucleotides read TGTGCCAGCAGCCGGGACAGGTCGACCCGAAACACCATATATTTT. The chain joins TRBV7-2 to TRBJ1-3; 8 positions match TRBD1. J was trimmed by 5 bases and V by 5 bases; bases with no gene match: 8. The CDR3 is 15 amino acids. Germline assignment: CDR1 SGHTA and CDR2 FQGNSA.

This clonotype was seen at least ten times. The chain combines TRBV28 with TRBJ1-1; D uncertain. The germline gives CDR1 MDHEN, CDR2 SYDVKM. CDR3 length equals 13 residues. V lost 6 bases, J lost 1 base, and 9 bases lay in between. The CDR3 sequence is CASSRQSNTEAFF. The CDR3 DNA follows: TGTGCCAGCAGCCGGCAGTCGAACACTGAAGCTTTCTTT.

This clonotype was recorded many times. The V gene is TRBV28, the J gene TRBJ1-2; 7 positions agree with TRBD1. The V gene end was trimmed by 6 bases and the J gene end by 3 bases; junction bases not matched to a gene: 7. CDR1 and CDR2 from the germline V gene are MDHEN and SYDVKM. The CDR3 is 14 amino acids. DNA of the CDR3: TGTGCCAGCAGGATTCAGGGGGAACACTATGGCTACACCTTC. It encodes CASRIQGEHYGYTF.

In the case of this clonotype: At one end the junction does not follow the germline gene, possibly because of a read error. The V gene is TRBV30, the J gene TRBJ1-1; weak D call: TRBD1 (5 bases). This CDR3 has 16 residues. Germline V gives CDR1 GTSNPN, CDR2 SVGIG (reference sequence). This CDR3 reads CARSVLGVGGPTEAFF. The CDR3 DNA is TGTGCCCGGAGTGTATTAGGGGTTGGGGGTCCGACTGAAGCTTTCTTT.